The 10 T cell receptor beta chains below were found in one sample sequenced in a study of cytomegalovirus exposure and HLA in healthy donors. Researchers ran the PCR with 60 Vbeta and 13 Jbeta primers. Some clones are missing from TCRdb's copy, which holds only in-frame ones; the method was immunoSEQ multiplex PCR. The sample has about 120,000 clones, around 75% seen once; the top ten hold approximately 3%. Sample: PBMCs. The receptors were sampled from a middle-aged woman in good health and CMV-seropositive.

The chain combines TRBV2 with TRBJ2-6; weak D call: TRBD1 (6 bases). The CDR3 spans 17 residues. The germline V and J ends were trimmed by 3 bases and 0 bases, with 12 bases remaining between them. Germline CDR1 reads SNHLY; CDR2 reads FYNNEI. The CDR3 bases are TGTGCCAGCAGTGATGCGACAGGACTCTCTGGGGCCAACGTCCTGACTTTC. Its translation: CASSDATGLSGANVLTF.

The gene calls are TRBV30 and TRBJ2-1; 8 bases agree with TRBD2. There are 13 residues in the CDR3. CDR1 and CDR2 from the germline V gene are GTSNPN and SVGIG (reference sequence). Unmatched junction bases numbered 7, after V lost 4 bases and J lost 8 bases. As DNA, the CDR3 is TGTGCCTGGAACACAGGACTAGCCTATGAGCAGTTCTTC. Translated: CAWNTGLAYEQFF.

The chain has TRBV7-8 and TRBJ1-5; 7 bases are shared with TRBD1. Germline values: CDR1 SGHVS, CDR2 FQNEAQ. The CDR3 is made up of 14 amino acids. Trimming at V came to 5 bases and at J to 1 base, leaving 2 bases not matched to a gene. The CDR3 here is CASSRDSSNQPQHF. The CDR3 DNA reads TGTGCCAGCAGCCGGGACAGCAGCAATCAGCCCCAGCATTTT.

The chain combines TRBV7-6 with TRBJ1-4; TRBD1 matches at 8 bases. Germline lookup yields CDR1 SGHVS and CDR2 FNYEAQ. Trimming cost V 2 bases and J 6 bases; bases outside gene matches: 5. CDR3 size: 15 residues. The CDR3 DNA follows: TGTGCCAGCAGCTTATCAGGGGGCTCTCATGAAAAACTGTTTTTT. Its protein is CASSLSGGSHEKLFF.

The genes are TRBV29-1 and TRBJ1-2; tentative D call: TRBD1 (6 bases). The CDR3 is made up of 12 amino acids. V shed 7 bases and J shed 4 bases, with 13 bases lying between them. The germline gives CDR1 SQVTM, CDR2 ANQGSEA. Here the CDR3 reads CSAVDSPYGYTF. The DNA for the CDR3 is TGCAGCGCCGTGGACAGCCCCTATGGCTACACCTTC.

This clone was observed a handful of times. The chain couples TRBV30 to TRBJ2-7; 11 nucleotides line up with TRBD1. The CDR3 is 14 amino acids. CDR1 GTSNPN and CDR2 SVGIG come from the germline V gene (reference sequence). J gave up 5 bases and V 3 bases, and 6 bases lay outside the gene matches. The DNA of the CDR3 is TGTGCCTGGAGCTGGACAGGGGGCTTGGACGAGCAGTACTTC. It encodes CAWSWTGGLDEQYF.

This clone appeared once. The chain employs TRBV7-2 and TRBJ2-7, with 9 bases that match TRBD2. CDR1 is SGHTA and CDR2 is FQGNSA in the germline V gene. The CDR3 runs 17 residues. Trimming removed 5 bases from V and 1 base from J; junction bases left unmatched: 12. The CDR3 nucleotides are TGTGCCAGCAGCCAAGAGGTAGCGGGAGCGATATCCTACGAGCAGTACTTC. Its translation: CASSQEVAGAISYEQYF.

J is TRBJ2-2 and V is TRBV4-3, with TRBD2 matching over 7 bases. This CDR3 has 18 amino acids. Per germline, CDR1 LGHNA and CDR2 YSLEER. Trimming removed 0 bases from V and 7 bases from J; junction bases left unmatched: 14. The CDR3 protein is CASSQDRLAEGRGGELFF. As DNA, the CDR3 is TGCGCCAGCAGCCAAGATCGGCTAGCGGAGGGAAGGGGCGGGGAGCTGTTTTTT.

This rearrangement joins TRBV4-2 to TRBJ1-2; D not certain. The V end was cut by 1 base, the J end by 3 bases, with 12 bases between. This CDR3 region has 15 residues. The germline V gene encodes CDR1 LGHNA and CDR2 YNFKEQ. In DNA, the CDR3 is TGTGCCAGCAGCCAAGGGGCGGGCGTCGACTATGGCTACACCTTC. This gives the protein CASSQGAGVDYGYTF.

V and J are TRBV4-3 and TRBJ2-7, with 7 bases fitting TRBD2. V lost 2 bases and J lost 1; bases outside the gene matches: 11. This CDR3 contains 17 residues. Germline CDR1 LGHNA, CDR2 YSLEER. The chain's CDR3 is CASSQQKAGRGSYEQYF. Here the CDR3 DNA reads TGCGCCAGCAGCCAACAGAAAGCGGGAAGAGGTTCCTACGAGCAGTACTTC.